These T cell receptor beta chains were read from a single sample in a study of PD-1 blockade in classical Hodgkin lymphoma. Generated by immunoSEQ multiplex PCR, the TCRdb table keeps only in-frame clones and is missing some. The sample shows about 23,000 clones, about three quarters of them seen only once. Sequencing was performed on peripheral blood mononuclear cells (PBMCs), taken before the second cycle of nivolumab. All receptors derive from a human donor with classical Hodgkin lymphoma. CDR3s include the opening cysteine and the closing phenylalanine or tryptophan.

V gene,CDR3 length,CDR3 protein
TRBV6-5,12,CASSRQESEAFF
TRBV5-6,15,CASSSGPVLNQPQHF
TRBV6-5,14,CASSYGGGSYEQYF
TRBV28,15,CASSPGTTSGNTIYF
TRBV11-2,14,CASSSGPFTDTQYF
TRBV28,13,CASSWGGTYEQYF
TRBV2,12,CASSDVNTEAFF
TRBV5-1,13,CASSSGTRETQYF
TRBV5-1,15,CASSLTAGGTYEQYF
TRBV7-2,14,CASSLGGTSDTQYF
TRBV29-1,12,CSVEGQVYGYTF
TRBV7-2,16,CASSLVPSGPYNEQFF
TRBV27,15,CASSSTGTGSYEQYF
TRBV29-1,14,CSVEARPRYNEQFF
TRBV9,14,CASSVDGLQETQYF
TRBV18,16,CASSELAGGLTDTQYF
TRBV19,14,CASNRDSINGELFF
TRBV7-3,13,CASSLTGTGELFF
TRBV6-5,15,CASSSLAGGPREQYF
TRBV25-1,13,CASSEYHQETQYF
TRBV19,15,CASRDRLINGNEQFF
TRBV18,13,CASSRVLNTEAFF
TRBV9,15,CASSVGRTGTGELFF
TRBV19,12,CASRRGGETQYF
TRBV25-1,15,CASSEFGVSGNTIYF
TRBV28,18,CASSLFEAGPFNTDTQYF